These 32 T cell receptor beta chains originate from one sample sequenced in a study of blood T cell repertoires in COVID-19. Using immunoSEQ multiplex PCR, the repertoire was profiled, and TCRdb retains in-frame clones only, with some absent. In the table there are about 130,000 clones, about nine tenths of which are singletons. Sequencing was performed on peripheral blood. Source of these receptors: a middle-aged man with acute or convalescent COVID-19.

This clone was recorded a few times. The chain has TRBV29-1 and TRBJ2-3, with D hard to call. The V and J ends lost 0 bases and 9 bases respectively, with 16 bases between them. Germline V gene lookup returns CDR1 SQVTM and CDR2 ANQGSEA. CDR3 size: 14 residues. In nucleotides, the CDR3 is TGCAGCGTTGAAGATCCCGCCGACACTGTAACGCAGTATTTT. This sequence encodes CSVEDPADTVTQYF.

The chain is built from TRBV3-1 (or the pseudogene TRBV3-2) and TRBJ2-7; a possible D gene is TRBD2 (6 bases). Trimming shortened V by 2 bases and J by 4 bases, and 18 bases separated the two germline ends. The CDR3 contains 16 residues. The V gene's germline CDR1 is LGHDT and CDR2 YNNKEL (reference sequence). The CDR3 here is CASSQLEGPRGYEQYF. CDR3 bases: TGTGCCAGCAGCCAATTGGAGGGTCCCCGGGGGTACGAGCAGTACTTC.

The rearrangement uses TRBV27 and TRBJ2-7; 10 positions match TRBD1. The junction had 8 bases not matched to a gene; V was cut back by 1 base and J by 5 bases. Per the germline V gene, CDR1 is MNHEY and CDR2 is SMNVEV (reference sequence). The CDR3 consists of 16 residues. CDR3 protein: CASSLFKGQGRNEQYF. In nucleotides, the CDR3 is TGTGCCAGCAGTTTATTTAAGGGACAGGGGAGGAACGAGCAGTACTTC.

This sequence joins TRBV11-2 and TRBJ1-4, with 11 nucleotides matching TRBD1. This CDR3 is built from 14 residues. Trimming removed 5 bases from V and 5 bases from J; junction bases left unmatched: 1. Germline V gene lookup returns CDR1 SGHAT and CDR2 FQNNGV. CDR3 sequence: CASSRDRGNEKLFF. As DNA, the CDR3 is TGTGCCAGCAGCCGGGACAGGGGGAATGAAAAACTGTTTTTT. Combining the CDR3 with reference TRBV11-2 and TRBJ1-4 gives the whole variable domain EAGVAQSPRYKIIEKRQSVAFWCNPISGHATLYWYQQILGQGPKLLIQFQNNGVVDDSQLPKDRFSAERLKGVDSTLKIQPAKLEDSAVYLCASSRDRGNEKLFFGSGTQLSVL.

The chain recombines TRBV27 with TRBJ2-7; possibly TRBD2 for D (6 bases). V was pared by 3 bases and J by 10 bases, with 28 bases between. Germline V gives CDR1 MNHEY, CDR2 SMNVEV (reference sequence). The CDR3 has 17 residues. The CDR3, as DNA: TGTGCCAGCAGTTTCAAACCTCCGGGAGCCCTTACCCATTCCCAGTACTTC. It yields the protein CASSFKPPGALTHSQYF.

The rearrangement joins TRBV10-3 to TRBJ1-2; 7 positions agree with TRBD1. CDR3 length: 12 amino acids. Germline trimming cut 5 bases from V and 6 bases from J; bases unmatched to any gene: 3. Germline V CDR1 and CDR2: ENHRY, SYGVKD. In DNA form, the CDR3 reads TGTGCCATCAGTAGACAGGGCGATGGCTACACCTTC. Translating gives CAISRQGDGYTF.

The chain links TRBV6-6 to TRBJ2-3; TRBD2 might be the D (5 bases). Per germline, CDR1 MNHNY and CDR2 SVGAGI (reference sequence). This CDR3 is 12 amino acids long. The V gene lost 2 bases and the J gene lost 6 bases, with 6 bases spanning the gap. CDR3 sequence: CASSYRRDTQYF. CDR3 DNA: TGTGCCAGCAGTTACCGGAGGGATACGCAGTATTTT.

In regard to this clone: A read error may produce the germline difference seen at one junction end. This rearrangement joins TRBV5-1 to TRBJ2-1; 10 bases are shared with TRBD1. Germline V lookup: CDR1 SGHRS, CDR2 YFSETQ. The CDR3 runs to 15 residues. In nucleotides, the CDR3 is TGCGCCAGCAGCTCCAATCCCGGGACAGGGGACGGGAGGGTCTTC. It encodes CASSSNPGTGDGRVF.

V gene TRBV19 combines with J gene TRBJ1-2; D remains ambiguous. Germline assignment: CDR1 LNHDA and CDR2 SQIVND (reference sequence). The CDR3 totals 15 residues. Trimming removed 5 bases at V and 0 bases at J, with 13 bases between. The chain's CDR3 is CASSPGFDANYGYTF. CDR3 nucleotide sequence: TGTGCCAGTAGTCCCGGTTTTGATGCTAACTATGGCTACACCTTC. The variable domain in full, with the rest retrieved from reference TRBV19 and TRBJ1-2, is DGGITQSPKYLFRKEGQNVTLSCEQNLNHDAMYWYRQDPGQGLRLIYYSQIVNDFQKGDIAEGYSVSREKKESFPLTVTSAQKNPTAFYLCASSPGFDANYGYTFGSGTRLTVV.

In its sample, this clone was seen a few times. The chain employs TRBV28 and TRBJ1-6, with D hard to call. CDR1 MDHEN and CDR2 SYDVKM come from the germline V gene. The V end was cut by 7 bases, the J end by 13 bases, with 17 bases between. This CDR3 region has 13 residues. CDR3 in DNA: TGTGCCAGCACCCCGGTTGGCGTCAGGCCCCTCCACTTT. It specifies CASTPVGVRPLHF.

The chain combines TRBV3-1 (or the pseudogene TRBV3-2) with TRBJ1-1, with D perhaps matching TRBD1 (5 bases). Trimming stripped 4 bases from V and 1 base from J, with 7 bases between. Germline loops: CDR1 LGHDT, CDR2 YNNKEL (reference sequence). The CDR3 is 13 residues long. The CDR3 sequence: CASSLQGNTEAFF. The CDR3, as DNA: TGTGCCAGCAGCCTGCAGGGGAACACTGAAGCTTTCTTT.

V gene TRBV5-4 combines with J gene TRBJ1-1, with D possibly TRBD1 on 5 matching bases. Germline V gene data show CDR1 as SGHNT and CDR2 as YYREEE (reference sequence). V shed 2 bases and J shed 0 bases, with 11 bases lying between them. The CDR3 consists of 15 residues. The CDR3 is CASSLGAFMNTEAFF. The CDR3 DNA is TGTGCCAGCAGCTTAGGGGCATTCATGAACACTGAAGCTTTCTTT.

The chain links TRBV5-1 to TRBJ1-4; weak D call: TRBD1 (5 bases). V dropped 1 base and J dropped 8 bases, with 12 bases sitting between them. This CDR3 region has 14 residues. The V gene's germline CDR1 is SGHRS and CDR2 YFSETQ. DNA of the CDR3: TGCGCCAGCAGCTTGATTGGTGGGGGGGAAAAACTGTTTTTT. Its protein is CASSLIGGGEKLFF. The full variable domain, rest sourced from reference TRBV5-1 and TRBJ1-4, is KAGVTQTPRYLIKTRGQQVTLSCSPISGHRSVSWYQQTPGQGLQFLFEYFSETQRNKGNFPGRFSGRQFSNSRSEMNVSTLELGDSALYLCASSLIGGGEKLFFGSGTQLSVL.

The rearrangement joins TRBV7-3 to TRBJ1-1, with D unresolved. The CDR3 totals 13 residues. Trimming left V 4 bases short and J 1 base short, with 7 bases between. Looked up from germline, CDR1 is SGHTA and CDR2 is FQGTGA. CDR3 in DNA: TGTGCCAGCAGCTCCAACTCGAACACTGAAGCTTTCTTT. This sequence encodes CASSSNSNTEAFF.

This chain connects TRBV5-1 to TRBJ1-1, with 7 bases identical to TRBD1. The CDR3 runs 14 residues. The J segment lost 3 bases and the V segment lost 4 bases, leaving 6 bases of the junction unmatched. Germline V lookup: CDR1 SGHRS, CDR2 YFSETQ. The CDR3 region is CASSEPGQYTEAFF. CDR3 DNA: TGCGCCAGCAGCGAACCGGGACAGTACACTGAAGCTTTCTTT.

The V gene is TRBV9, the J gene TRBJ1-4; unclear D gene. The CDR3 runs 16 residues. Trimming took 4 bases from V and 5 from J, leaving 18 bases between them. Germline V CDR1 and CDR2: SGDLS, YYNGEE. The CDR3 bases are TGTGCCAGCAGCCGTTATAACACCACTAGAAATGAAAAACTGTTTTTT. As protein: CASSRYNTTRNEKLFF.

The chain recombines TRBV7-9 with TRBJ1-4; 7 bases are a match to TRBD1. In germline, CDR1 is SEHNR, CDR2 FQNEAQ (reference sequence). J lost 9 bases, V lost 5 bases, and 6 bases had no gene match. The CDR3 covers 13 residues. The CDR3 spells CASSPGTVQKLFF. The CDR3 nucleotides read TGTGCCAGCAGCCCCGGGACAGTGCAAAAACTGTTTTTT.

The chain joins TRBV7-9 to TRBJ1-4, with 7 bases identical to TRBD1. The CDR3 is 15 amino acids. V was pared by 2 bases and J by 5 bases, with 5 bases of the junction left unmatched. Germline V gene data show CDR1 as SEHNR and CDR2 as FQNEAQ (reference sequence). The CDR3 bases are TGTGCCAGCAGCTTACCAGGGGGGAGAAATGAAAAACTGTTTTTT. It encodes CASSLPGGRNEKLFF.

CDR3 DNA: TGTGCCAGCAGTACGACGGAGGACACTGAAGCTTTCTTT. It yields the protein CASSTTEDTEAFF. The chain recombines TRBV6-5 with TRBJ1-1; D ambiguous. Trimming took off 5 bases at V and 3 bases at J, with 10 bases between the two ends. Germline V lookup: CDR1 MNHEY, CDR2 SVGAGI. This CDR3 has 13 residues.

The V and J genes are TRBV28 and TRBJ2-7; the D gene is possibly TRBD1 (5 bases). The V end lost 7 bases, the J end lost 6 bases, and 16 bases lay between the germline ends. The CDR3 has 13 residues. CDR1 MDHEN and CDR2 SYDVKM come from the germline V gene. The chain's CDR3 is CASTSGSVGEQYF. The CDR3 region has the DNA TGTGCCAGCACCTCAGGGTCCGTCGGCGAGCAGTACTTC.

CDR3 protein: CASSLFGPGGYEQYF. CDR3 nucleotide sequence: TGCGCCAGCAGCTTGTTCGGGCCGGGGGGGTACGAGCAGTACTTC. V is TRBV5-1 and J is TRBJ2-7, with 8 bases aligning to TRBD2. The CDR3 runs 15 residues. Trimming at V came to 1 base and at J to 4 bases, leaving 7 bases not matched to a gene. Germline-derived CDR1 and CDR2 are SGHRS and YFSETQ.

The V gene is TRBV3-1 (or the pseudogene TRBV3-2), the J gene TRBJ1-3, with no clear D. This CDR3 region has 14 residues. V gave up 2 bases and J gave up 0 bases, with 5 bases separating them. CDR1 and CDR2 from the germline V gene are LGHDT and YNNKEL (reference sequence). The CDR3 loop reads CASSQRDSGNTIYF. CDR3 DNA sequence: TGTGCCAGCAGCCAACGAGACTCTGGAAACACCATATATTTT.

The chain employs TRBV27 and TRBJ2-3; possible D gene TRBD2, 5 bases. The CDR3 is 17 residues long. Germline V CDR1 and CDR2: MNHEY, SMNVEV (reference sequence). The V end was cut by 6 bases, the J end by 0 bases, with 19 bases between. The CDR3 coding sequence is TGTGCCAGCAGCTTAAGAAGGAGCGGAGCTAGCACAGATACGCAGTATTTT. Protein sequence: CASSLRRSGASTDTQYF.

This clone was counted a few times. The chain employs TRBV15 and TRBJ1-1; weak D call: TRBD1 (5 bases). V was shortened by 0 bases and J by 4 bases, with 12 bases between the two germline ends. CDR1 and CDR2 (germline): LNHNV, YYDKDF (reference sequence). The CDR3 loop spans 15 amino acids. The CDR3 DNA reads as TGTGCCACCAGCAGAGATCTAGGGGCCCCCACTGAAGCTTTCTTT. This codes for CATSRDLGAPTEAFF.

The V gene is TRBV18, the J gene TRBJ2-2, with D uncertain. The CDR3 sequence is 17 residues long. The germline V gene encodes CDR1 KGHSH and CDR2 LQKENI. Trimming left V 3 bases short and J 5 bases short, with 19 bases between. CDR3 loop: CASSPPWPRLETGELFF. CDR3 nucleotides: TGTGCCAGCTCACCTCCTTGGCCGCGGCTAGAAACCGGGGAGCTGTTTTTT.

This chain's CDR3 is CASSHDTGGRGQPQHF. As DNA, the CDR3 is TGTGCCAGCAGCCACGACACAGGGGGCCGGGGTCAGCCCCAGCATTTT. The chain carries TRBV5-5 and TRBJ1-5; 9 nucleotides line up with TRBD1. Germline V CDR1 and CDR2: SGHKS, YYEKEE (reference sequence). This CDR3 comprises 16 residues. The V segment lost 4 bases and the J segment 6 bases; nucleotides outside the gene matches: 11.

V and J are TRBV2 and TRBJ1-5; 9 positions agree with TRBD1. Germline CDR1 and CDR2: SNHLY and FYNNEI. V lost 10 bases and J lost 7; bases outside the gene matches: 5. The CDR3 sequence is 12 residues long. The CDR3 reads CATSQGAQPQHF. Here the CDR3 DNA reads TGTGCCACCTCACAGGGGGCACAGCCCCAGCATTTT.

The chain has TRBV7-9 and TRBJ1-3, with 9 bases that match TRBD1. V dropped 2 bases and J dropped 6; count of bases not matched to a gene: 8. CDR1 and CDR2 (germline): SEHNR, FQNEAQ (reference sequence). This CDR3 contains 16 residues. CDR3 bases: TGTGCCAGCAGCTTATGGGACAGGGTTTATGAAAACACCATATATTTT. Its protein is CASSLWDRVYENTIYF.

The CDR3 reads CASSIPSWGPSAELDYGYTF. CDR3 DNA sequence: TGTGCCAGCAGTATCCCCTCTTGGGGGCCCTCCGCCGAATTAGACTATGGCTACACCTTC. The chain carries TRBV28 and TRBJ1-2; tentative D call: TRBD1 (6 bases). Per germline, CDR1 MDHEN and CDR2 SYDVKM. Trimming cost V 5 bases and J 3 bases, with 31 bases left between them. CDR3 length equals 20 residues.

This chain links TRBV2 with TRBJ1-1; D call uncertain. Trimming left V 5 bases short and J 2 bases short, with 3 bases between. Germline CDR1 reads SNHLY; CDR2 reads FYNNEI. CDR3 size: 11 residues. The CDR3 protein is CASSTNTEAFF. As DNA, the CDR3 is TGTGCCAGCAGTACAAACACTGAAGCTTTCTTT.

The rearrangement uses TRBV15 and TRBJ1-6; D not resolved. The CDR3 totals 17 residues. V gave up 2 bases and J gave up 5 bases, with 16 bases separating them. Germline CDR1 LNHNV, CDR2 YYDKDF (reference sequence). The CDR3 protein is CATSRTRSRTNNSPLHF. CDR3 nucleotides: TGTGCCACCAGCAGAACCCGGAGTAGAACCAATAATTCACCCCTCCACTTT.

The rearrangement uses TRBV2 and TRBJ1-2; 8 bases line up with TRBD1. Germline trimming cut 1 base from V and 8 bases from J; bases unmatched to any gene: 6. The germline V gene has CDR1 SNHLY and CDR2 FYNNEI. The CDR3 spans 14 residues. The CDR3 nucleotides are TGTGCCAGCAGTGAAGGACAGGGGTGGAGCGGCTACACCTTC. Protein sequence: CASSEGQGWSGYTF.